The rows below give T cell receptor beta chains drawn from one sample of a study of regulatory T cells in long-lasting Graves disease. A single record per CDR3 protein comes from TCRdb applying MiXCR to the multiplex PCR reads. The profile shows some 560,000 distinct CDR3 sequences, roughly 15% of them singletons. These data were also filed under a second study, of T cells in Graves' hyperthyroidism and ophthalmopathy.

The sequences come from peripheral blood mononuclear cells (PBMCs), collected at new diagnosis, from a patient treated with antithyroid drugs. Receptors were obtained from a woman aged 35-60 years with Graves disease. The CDR3 runs from the conserved cysteine through the conserved F or W. The order of the fields is D gene, V gene, clone size, J gene, CDR3 protein, CDR3 DNA. A D gene is named only where the DNA matches it firmly. Where a row states a size, it is once, few, many or the class of an expanded clone; other rows omit it.

.,TRBV14,.,TRBJ2-7,CASSPTQWDYEQYF,TGTGCCAGCAGCCCCACACAATGGGACTACGAGCAGTACTTC
TRBD1,TRBV6-1,few,TRBJ2-2,CASSSPGTGRTGELFF,TGTGCCAGCAGCAGCCCCGGGACAGGACGCACCGGGGAGCTGTTTTTT
.,TRBV18,many,TRBJ1-2,CASSPGVYGYTF,TGTGCCAGCTCACCAGGGGTCTATGGCTACACCTTC
TRBD2,TRBV20-1,.,TRBJ2-1,CSAKTGTTNEQFF,TGCAGTGCTAAGACCGGGACTACCAATGAGCAGTTCTTC
TRBD1,TRBV25-1,few,TRBJ2-6,CASSKQGAGANVLTF,TGTGCCAGCAGTAAACAGGGGGCTGGGGCCAACGTCCTGACTTTC
.,TRBV29-1,many,TRBJ2-2,CSVDIGANTGELFF,TGCAGCGTTGACATCGGGGCGAACACCGGGGAGCTGTTTTTT
.,TRBV18,few,TRBJ2-7,CASSGGAVPPYEQYF,TGTGCCAGCTCAGGCGGGGCGGTCCCACCCTACGAGCAGTACTTC
.,TRBV12-3/TRBV12-4,many,TRBJ1-1,CASSLAREMNTEAFF,TGTGCCAGCAGTTTAGCAAGGGAAATGAACACTGAAGCTTTCTTT
TRBD1,TRBV5-5,.,TRBJ1-3,CASSLGTLGGRSGNTIYF,TGTGCCAGCAGCTTGGGAACCCTAGGGGGCCGCTCTGGAAACACCATATATTTT
.,TRBV18,many,TRBJ1-5,CASSPTGHHISNQPQHF,TGTGCCAGCTCACCAACGGGACACCACATTAGCAATCAGCCCCAGCATTTT
.,TRBV12-3/TRBV12-4,many,TRBJ2-2,CASRMGGANTGELFF,TGTGCCAGCCGCATGGGAGGCGCGAACACCGGGGAGCTGTTTTTT
.,TRBV10-3,.,TRBJ1-1,CAIRGDGYTEAFF,TGTGCCATCAGGGGGGACGGTTACACTGAAGCTTTCTTT
.,TRBV20-1,few,TRBJ1-3,CSAVGPRVSGNTIYF,TGCAGTGCTGTCGGACCCAGGGTTTCTGGAAACACCATATATTTT
.,TRBV24-1,many,TRBJ2-2,CAISFRGELFF,TGTGCCATCTCCTTCCGCGGGGAGCTGTTTTTT
.,TRBV18,.,TRBJ1-1,CASSPRQRGDTKAFF,TGTGCCAGCTCACCACGACAGAGGGGAGATACTAAAGCTTTCTTT
TRBD1,TRBV19,once,TRBJ1-5,CASSTTGVRSNQPQHF,TGTGCCAGTAGTACGACAGGGGTACGAAGCAATCAGCCCCAGCATTTT
TRBD2,TRBV5-5,many,TRBJ2-1,CASSYGGLADYNEQFF,TGTGCCAGCAGCTATGGTGGCCTAGCGGACTACAATGAGCAGTTCTTC
.,TRBV5-1,many,TRBJ1-1,CASSETGTAFF,TGCGCCAGCAGCGAAACAGGGACAGCTTTCTTT
.,TRBV30,.,TRBJ1-5,CAWSVAGSNQPQHF,TGTGCCTGGAGTGTGGCCGGGAGCAATCAGCCCCAGCATTTT
.,TRBV12-3/TRBV12-4,few,TRBJ2-1,CASSSRKEQFF,TGTGCCAGCAGTTCTCGGAAAGAGCAGTTCTTC
.,TRBV20-1,.,TRBJ2-1,CGARDGTGVEQFF,TGCGGTGCTCGGGACGGGACCGGGGTTGAGCAGTTCTTC
.,TRBV9,few,TRBJ2-5,CASSADAEARVETQYF,TGTGCCAGCAGCGCCGACGCGGAGGCGCGGGTGGAGACCCAGTACTTC
.,TRBV3-1,many,TRBJ1-1,CASSQGPGLNTEAFF,TGTGCCAGCAGCCAAGGTCCGGGCCTGAACACTGAAGCTTTCTTT
.,TRBV7-9,few,TRBJ2-7,CASSLTDRLYEQYF,TGTGCCAGCAGCTTAACCGACAGGCTCTACGAGCAGTACTTC
.,TRBV5-4,.,TRBJ2-5,CASSVDLRETQYF,TGTGCCAGCAGCGTTGACCTCCGAGAGACCCAGTACTTC
TRBD1,TRBV2,.,TRBJ1-2,CASTGQGSPNYGYTF,TGTGCCAGCACGGGACAGGGGTCCCCTAACTATGGCTACACCTTC
TRBD1,TRBV3-1,.,TRBJ2-6,CASSHPPAGQGGTGANVLTF,TGTGCCAGCAGCCATCCCCCTGCTGGACAGGGTGGCACTGGGGCCAACGTCCTGACTTTC
.,TRBV7-9,.,TRBJ2-7,CASSRPGVEQYF,TGTGCCAGCAGCCGCCCCGGGGTCGAGCAGTACTTC
.,TRBV5-8,few,TRBJ1-2,CASSWDSGYGCTF,TGTGCCAGCAGCTGGGACTCGGGCTATGGCTGCACCTTC
.,TRBV18,.,TRBJ1-1,CASSPRQVSTEAFF,TGTGCCAGCTCACCACGGCAGGTGTCAACTGAAGCTTTCTTT
.,TRBV28,many,TRBJ1-5,CASSSATGSRSQSQHF,TGTGCCAGCAGTTCCGCCACGGGTAGCAGAAGTCAGTCCCAGCATTTT
TRBD2,TRBV5-1,many,TRBJ2-1,CASTITSGGPYNEQFF,TGCGCCAGCACCATCACTAGCGGGGGGCCTTACAATGAGCAGTTCTTC
TRBD2,TRBV6-1,many,TRBJ2-1,CATRNSGGARNEQFF,TGTGCCACCCGGAATAGCGGGGGGGCCAGGAATGAGCAGTTCTTC
.,TRBV5-4,many,TRBJ2-3,CASSLEVQGTDTQYF,TGTGCCAGCAGCTTGGAGGTCCAAGGGACAGATACGCAGTATTTT
.,TRBV29-1,.,TRBJ1-2,CSVERPSYGYTF,TGCAGCGTTGAAAGGCCGTCCTATGGCTACACCTTC
.,TRBV12-3/TRBV12-4,few,TRBJ1-2,CASSPPATTVGYTF,TGTGCCAGCAGTCCCCCCGCAACGACGGTTGGCTACACCTTC
.,TRBV6-5,few,TRBJ1-1,CASSYSTLAPNTEAFF,TGTGCCAGCAGTTACTCGACATTAGCCCCGAACACTGAAGCTTTCTTT
TRBD1,TRBV7-8,few,TRBJ2-5,CASSLPGQDPQTQYF,TGTGCCAGCAGCTTACCGGGACAGGATCCGCAGACCCAGTACTTC
TRBD1,TRBV3-1,.,TRBJ2-1,CASNRPDRMGNEQFF,TGCGCCAGCAACCGTCCGGACAGGATGGGCAATGAGCAGTTCTTC
TRBD1,TRBV5-1,few,TRBJ2-1,CASSPEGATGYNEQFF,TGCGCCAGCAGCCCAGAGGGGGCTACGGGTTACAATGAGCAGTTCTTC